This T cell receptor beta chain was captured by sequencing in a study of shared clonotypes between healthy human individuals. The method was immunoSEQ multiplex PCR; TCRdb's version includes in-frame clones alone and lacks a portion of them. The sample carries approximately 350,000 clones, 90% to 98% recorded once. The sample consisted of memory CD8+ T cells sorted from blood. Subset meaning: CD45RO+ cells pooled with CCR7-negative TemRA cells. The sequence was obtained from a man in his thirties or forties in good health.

Written as DNA, the CDR3 is TGTGCCAGCAGTACCGGGACAGGGGGCTATGGCTACACCTTC. Residues: CASSTGTGGYGYTF. V gene TRBV2 combines with J gene TRBJ1-2; TRBD1 aligns across 11 bases. CDR1 is SNHLY, CDR2 FYNNEI, per germline. The length of the CDR3 is 14 residues. The V segment lost 5 bases and the J segment 4 bases; nucleotides outside the gene matches: 3.